Presented here are 24 T cell receptor beta chains from one specimen sequenced in a study of cytomegalovirus exposure and HLA in healthy donors. Researchers ran the PCR with 60 Vbeta and 13 Jbeta primers. Method: immunoSEQ multiplex PCR; TCRdb's copy keeps in-frame clones and lacks some. The profile covers some 120,000 clones, with roughly four fifths appearing a single time and 5.8% taken by the ten largest. The sequenced sample was PBMCs. Receptors originate from a woman aged 45 to 65 in good health and CMV-seropositive.

This sequence joins TRBV6-1 and TRBJ1-1, with D perhaps matching TRBD1 (6 bases). V gave up 7 bases and J gave up 3 bases, with 12 bases separating them. In germline, CDR1 is MNHNS, CDR2 SASEGT. This CDR3 has 13 amino acids. The CDR3 nucleotides are TGTGCCAGCAACCAGGGGCCAGACACTGAAGCTTTCTTT. Amino acid sequence: CASNQGPDTEAFF.

This rearrangement joins TRBV6-6 to TRBJ2-1, with TRBD2 matching 8 bases. V lost 7 bases to trimming and J lost 4 bases; unmatched junction nucleotides: 6. The germline CDR1 and CDR2 sequences are MNHNY and SVGAGI (reference sequence). The CDR3 has 14 residues. The CDR3 DNA is TGTGCCAGCACTTATAGCGGGGAGTACAATGAGCAGTTCTTC. Translation: CASTYSGEYNEQFF.

This chain uses TRBV4-2 with TRBJ2-2, with D possibly matching TRBD1 (6 bases). This CDR3 contains 16 residues. The V gene's germline CDR1 is LGHNA and CDR2 YNFKEQ. V shed 2 bases and J shed 4 bases, with 14 bases lying between them. The CDR3 region has the DNA TGTGCCAGCAGCCAAACTCTAGGGGGTCGCACCGGGGAGCTGTTTTTT. Amino acid sequence: CASSQTLGGRTGELFF.

There are a few counts of this clone. J is TRBJ1-6 and V is TRBV7-2; no reliable D call. The V end lost 8 bases, the J end lost 7 bases, and 9 bases lay between the germline ends. This CDR3 is built from 12 residues. Germline lookup yields CDR1 SGHTA and CDR2 FQGNSA. The CDR3 DNA is TGTGCCAGCGCCAGTAACAATTCACCCCTCCACTTT. This gives the protein CASASNNSPLHF.

Points on this clone: Other nucleotide sequences from this sample produce the same CDR3. CDR3 residues: CASSLGAGTEAFF. The CDR3 coding sequence is TGCGCCAGCAGCTTGGGGGCAGGGACTGAAGCTTTCTTT. This chain links TRBV5-1 with TRBJ1-1; possible D gene TRBD1, 5 bases. This CDR3 region has 13 residues. Per germline, CDR1 SGHRS and CDR2 YFSETQ. The ends were cut back, 0 bases at V and 5 bases at J, with 8 bases in the middle.

The rearrangement uses TRBV7-9 and TRBJ1-3; D not resolved. The V gene lost 5 bases and the J gene lost 7 bases, with 18 bases spanning the gap. The length of the CDR3 is 15 residues. In germline, CDR1 is SEHNR, CDR2 FQNEAQ (reference sequence). The CDR3 loop is CASSHARGFGNTIYF. The CDR3 coding sequence is TGTGCCAGCAGCCATGCGAGAGGGTTCGGGAACACCATATATTTT.

CDR3: CASSLRRGSYEQYF. The CDR3 DNA is TGTGCCAGCAGCTTGCGGAGGGGATCCTACGAGCAGTACTTC. The chain joins TRBV5-4 to TRBJ2-7; the D gene is possibly TRBD2 (6 bases). Germline CDR1 reads SGHNT; CDR2 reads YYREEE (reference sequence). This CDR3 has 14 residues. The ends were cut back, 1 base at V and 1 base at J, with 9 bases in the middle.

The rearrangement links TRBV6-6 to TRBJ1-2, with D maybe TRBD1 (6 bases). CDR3 length equals 15 residues. Trimming removed 6 bases at V and 7 bases at J, with 21 bases between. Germline-derived CDR1 and CDR2 are MNHNY and SVGAGI (reference sequence). The CDR3 nucleotides are TGTGCCAGCAGACCCGACGGAGGGGGGGCCTGTGGCTACACCTTC. Translated, it gives CASRPDGGGACGYTF.

The rearrangement joins TRBV5-4 to TRBJ2-7; the match to TRBD1 covers 9 bases. This CDR3 has 13 residues. The germline V gene has CDR1 SGHNT and CDR2 YYREEE (reference sequence). Trimming removed 3 bases from V and 5 bases from J; junction bases left unmatched: 3. The CDR3 nucleotides read TGTGCCAGCAGCTCTAGGGACAGGGACGAGCAGTACTTC. It is translated as CASSSRDRDEQYF.

This chain links TRBV10-1 with TRBJ2-1, with 8 bases fitting TRBD2. The V gene end was trimmed by 8 bases and the J gene end by 7 bases; junction bases not matched to a gene: 10. The CDR3 is 14 residues long. CDR1 and CDR2 (germline): WNHNN, SYGVQD (reference sequence). The CDR3 spells CASRPREGENEQFF. The CDR3 DNA reads as TGCGCCAGCCGCCCCCGGGAGGGAGAGAATGAGCAGTTCTTC.

V usage is TRBV28 and J usage is TRBJ1-4, with a weak D call TRBD1 (6 bases). The germline gives CDR1 MDHEN, CDR2 SYDVKM. V gave up 7 bases and J gave up 3 bases, with 9 bases separating them. The CDR3 has 13 amino acids. The CDR3 DNA follows: TGTGCCAGCATCGGGACACCTAATGAAAAACTGTTTTTT. The encoded protein is CASIGTPNEKLFF.

This clone was recorded a few times. The chain is built from TRBV11-2 and TRBJ1-3; D call uncertain. The CDR3 has 14 residues. CDR1 is SGHAT, CDR2 FQNNGV, per germline. V lost 6 bases to trimming and J lost 3 bases, with 12 bases between them. The CDR3 spells CASRIRGSGNTIYF. The CDR3 bases are TGTGCCAGCAGGATACGAGGGAGTGGAAACACCATATATTTT.

This clone showed up just once. The chain joins TRBV10-1 to TRBJ2-3; D uncertain. This CDR3 contains 15 residues. The V gene lost 0 bases and the J gene lost 0 bases, with 7 bases spanning the gap. In germline, CDR1 is WNHNN, CDR2 SYGVQD (reference sequence). The CDR3 DNA reads as TGCGCCAGCAGTGAGTCGAGTGCTAGCACAGATACGCAGTATTTT. Translation gives CASSESSASTDTQYF.

V and J are TRBV7-2 and TRBJ2-3, with D maybe TRBD2 (5 bases). This CDR3 spans 13 amino acids. V lost 3 bases and J 4 bases, leaving 8 bases between the germline ends. In germline, CDR1 is SGHTA, CDR2 FQGNSA. The CDR3 sequence: CASSFAGADTQYF. DNA for the CDR3: TGTGCCAGCAGCTTTGCCGGGGCAGATACGCAGTATTTT.

The gene calls are TRBV2 and TRBJ1-4; the match to TRBD1 covers 7 bases. This CDR3 is 14 amino acids long. Germline loops: CDR1 SNHLY, CDR2 FYNNEI. The ends lost 7 bases at V and 1 base at J; junction bases unmatched: 3. The CDR3 protein is CASTRQGTNEKLFF. The DNA of the CDR3 is TGTGCCAGCACCCGACAGGGAACTAATGAAAAACTGTTTTTT.

The V gene is TRBV4-2, the J gene TRBJ2-7; tentative D call: TRBD2 (7 bases). Per germline, CDR1 LGHNA and CDR2 YNFKEQ. Trimming removed 4 bases from V and 0 bases from J, with 25 bases in between. The CDR3 has 19 residues. CDR3: CASSLQAPASGDNSYEQYF. In nucleotides, the CDR3 is TGTGCCAGCAGCCTCCAAGCTCCCGCAAGCGGGGACAACTCCTACGAGCAGTACTTC.

V and J are TRBV5-4 and TRBJ2-1; D ambiguous. The CDR3 loop spans 15 amino acids. Trimming removed 0 bases at V and 6 bases at J, with 13 bases between. Germline V gene data show CDR1 as SGHNT and CDR2 as YYREEE (reference sequence). Here the CDR3 reads CASSLDSAPSNEQFF. The CDR3 DNA is TGTGCCAGCAGCTTGGACAGTGCCCCCTCCAATGAGCAGTTCTTC.

With respect to this clone: At one of its ends the junction is not consistent with the germline gene, which may arise from a read error. The chain combines TRBV10-3 with TRBJ1-5, with TRBD1 identical over 7 bases. The CDR3 extends over 13 amino acids. The germline gives CDR1 ENHRY, CDR2 SYGVKD. The CDR3 sequence is CVISDRGNQPQHF. The CDR3 DNA reads as TGTGTCATCAGTGACAGGGGCAATCAGCCCCAGCATTTT.

The rearrangement uses TRBV7-9 and TRBJ2-1; 7 nucleotides line up with TRBD1. With V trimmed by 5 bases and J by 3 bases, 19 bases remained unmatched. The CDR3 has 19 amino acids. Germline CDR1 is SEHNR and CDR2 is FQNEAQ (reference sequence). The CDR3 DNA reads as TGTGCCAGCAGCCGTGACAGGGCTGGATCGTTATTAAACTACAATGAGCAGTTCTTC. Protein: CASSRDRAGSLLNYNEQFF.

This chain links TRBV7-9 with TRBJ2-3; possibly TRBD1 for D (6 bases). The CDR3 extends over 17 amino acids. The germline V gene encodes CDR1 SEHNR and CDR2 FQNEAQ (reference sequence). Trimming stripped 5 bases from V and 4 bases from J, with 22 bases between. CDR3 coding DNA: TGTGCCAGCAGCCCCAAGCCTGGGACAAAGTATTCAGATACGCAGTATTTT. It encodes CASSPKPGTKYSDTQYF.

The chain uses TRBV10-3 and TRBJ1-5; maybe TRBD1 (5 bases). V lost 3 bases to trimming and J lost 6 bases, with 15 bases between them. The CDR3 spans 15 residues. The germline V gene has CDR1 ENHRY and CDR2 SYGVKD. The CDR3 DNA sequence: TGTGCCATCAGTGACGGCCAGGGCGGCGGTCAGCCCCAGCATTTT. Encoded protein: CAISDGQGGGQPQHF.

The V and J genes are TRBV6-4 and TRBJ2-3; TRBD1 matches 9 bases. Germline V gene lookup returns CDR1 MRHNA and CDR2 SNTAGT. The CDR3 extends over 16 amino acids. Losses at the gene ends were 2 bases for V and 5 bases for J; bases not matched to a gene: 8. The CDR3, as DNA: TGTGCCAGCAGTGACCGATTTCGGGACAGGGAAGATACGCAGTATTTT. It encodes CASSDRFRDREDTQYF.

The sample holds a few counts of this clone. The genes are TRBV4-3 and TRBJ2-1; D gene unclear. Per germline, CDR1 LGHNA and CDR2 YSLEER. The CDR3 covers 13 residues. Trimming removed 0 bases from V and 8 bases from J, with 8 bases in between. The CDR3 bases are TGCGCCAGCAGCCAAGAGATCCGAGATGAGCAGTTCTTC. It is translated as CASSQEIRDEQFF.

The gene calls are TRBV7-2 and TRBJ1-4; D perhaps matches TRBD1 (5 bases). V dropped 4 bases and J dropped 5 bases, with 20 bases sitting between them. The CDR3 runs to 17 residues. Germline V gene sequence: CDR1 SGHTA, CDR2 FQGNSA. CDR3 nucleotide sequence: TGTGCCAGCAGCTCCATGGGGCCCCACGGGGGAAATGAAAAACTGTTTTTT. It yields the protein CASSSMGPHGGNEKLFF. The full variable domain, rest sourced from reference TRBV7-2 and TRBJ1-4, is GAGVSQSPSNKVTEKGKDVELRCDPISGHTALYWYRQSLGQGLEFLIYFQGNSAPDKSGLPSDRFSAERTGGSVSTLTIQRTQQEDSAVYLCASSSMGPHGGNEKLFFGSGTQLSVL.